The rows below give T cell receptor beta chains drawn from one sample of a study of T cells in Graves' hyperthyroidism and ophthalmopathy. TCRdb ran MiXCR on the multiplex PCR reads and lists one entry per CDR3 protein. This repertoire shows about 380,000 distinct CDR3 sequences, about a fifth found once; its top ten account for roughly two fifths. The sequencing sample was made of blood. The source is a man aged 18 to 29 with Graves' ophthalmopathy. The CDR3 runs from the conserved cysteine through the conserved F or W. The order of the fields is V gene, clone size, J gene, D gene, CDR3 DNA, CDR3 protein. A D gene is named only where the DNA matches it firmly. Clone size, where shown, is once, few, many, or a class for clones that have expanded.

>TRBV11-2|many|TRBJ1-6|NA
TGTGCCAGCAGCCCCTGGGGACGAGGAAATAATTCACCCCTCCACTTT
CASSPWGRGNNSPLHF
>TRBV7-2|NA|TRBJ2-7|TRBD1
TGTGCCAGCAGCCTACGGACAGGGCAGTCTCACGAGCAGTACTTC
CASSLRTGQSHEQYF
>TRBV6-1|few|TRBJ2-1|TRBD2
TGTGCCAGCAGTTCCTACCTCTTAGCGGGGGGAGTCAATGAGCAGTTCTTC
CASSSYLLAGGVNEQFF
>TRBV29-1|NA|TRBJ1-5|NA
TGCAGCGTTGAAGATCGAGAGGGTGGACAGCCCCAGCATTTT
CSVEDREGGQPQHF
>TRBV10-1|few|TRBJ2-5|TRBD2
TGCGCCAGCAGTGAGCTTCCTAGCGGTAATCGCGAGACCCAGTACTTC
CASSELPSGNRETQYF
>TRBV20-1|many|TRBJ1-5|NA
TGCAGTGCTAGAGCCCCCGGGACAATTGTCAATCAGCCCCAGCATTTT
CSARAPGTIVNQPQHF
>TRBV2|many|TRBJ1-4|TRBD1
TGTGCCAGCAGTGACCAGGGGGGGAGTGAAAAACTGTTTTTT
CASSDQGGSEKLFF
>TRBV9|few|TRBJ2-3|NA
TGTGCCAGCAGTTGGGGGGCACCCACAGATACGCAGTATTTT
CASSWGAPTDTQYF
>TRBV2|many|TRBJ2-2|NA
TGTGCCAGCAGTGAAGCCGGCTTCACCGGGGAGCTGTTTTTT
CASSEAGFTGELFF
>TRBV9|NA|TRBJ2-3|NA
TGTGCCAGCAGCGTAGACAGTTTTAGCACAGATACGCAGTATTTT
CASSVDSFSTDTQYF
>TRBV5-1|many|TRBJ2-1|TRBD2
TGCGCCAGCAGCTTACAAGGACTAGCGGGGGGAGGTGAGCAGTTCTTC
CASSLQGLAGGGEQFF
>TRBV6-1|NA|TRBJ2-1|NA
TGTGCCAGCAGGGTTCTCGATAGCTCCTACAATGAGCAGTTCTTC
CASRVLDSSYNEQFF
>TRBV11-2|NA|TRBJ2-7|NA
TGTGCCAGCAGCTTAGATTTTCGGGCCCCCTACGAGCAGTACTTC
CASSLDFRAPYEQYF
>TRBV7-8|few|TRBJ2-5|TRBD1
TGTGCCAGCAGCTTATGGGACAGGGAATCCCAAGAGACCCAGTACTTC
CASSLWDRESQETQYF
>TRBV10-3|once|TRBJ2-7|NA
TGTGCCATCAGTACCGGGACACAAACCTACGAGCAGTACTTC
CAISTGTQTYEQYF
>TRBV28|many|TRBJ1-2|NA
TGTGCCAGCAGCCCCGTCGCCTATAACTATGGCTACACCTTC
CASSPVAYNYGYTF
>TRBV9|NA|TRBJ1-1|NA
TGTGCCAGCAGCGCCGGGCGGGGCCTGAACACTGAAGCTTTCTTT
CASSAGRGLNTEAFF
>TRBV10-2|NA|TRBJ2-7|TRBD1
TGCGCCAGCAGCGAGAGGGACAGGGGTCTGCACGAGCAGTACTTC
CASSERDRGLHEQYF
>TRBV4-1|NA|TRBJ1-5|TRBD1
TGCGCCAGCAGCCCACAGGGGGTAGGTCAGCCCCAGCATTTT
CASSPQGVGQPQHF
>TRBV27|few|TRBJ1-2|NA
TGTGCCAGCAGTCACACATTGACGTCTAACTATGGCTACACCTTC
CASSHTLTSNYGYTF
>TRBV7-3|few|TRBJ1-2|NA
TGTGCCAGCAGCCCTAGCGGAGGAAACTATGGCTACACCTTC
CASSPSGGNYGYTF
>TRBV6-1|NA|TRBJ2-7|TRBD1
TGTGCCAGCAGAGATACCACGATCCGGGACAGGCAGTACTTC
CASRDTTIRDRQYF
>TRBV18|NA|TRBJ2-1|NA
TGTGCCAGCTCACCATGGCGGGGGCCCCCCTACAATGAGCAGTTCTTC
CASSPWRGPPYNEQFF
>TRBV28|NA|TRBJ2-1|TRBD2
TGTGCCAGCACCACCGGTTGGTCTAGCGGGGGATACAATGAGCAGTTCTTC
CASTTGWSSGGYNEQFF
>TRBV6-1|many|TRBJ1-2|TRBD1
TGTGCCAGCAGATCGGGACAGTCTATCTATGGCTACACCTTC
CASRSGQSIYGYTF
>TRBV19|NA|TRBJ1-5|NA
TGTGCCAGTAGTATAACCGAGAATCAGCCCCAGCATTTT
CASSITENQPQHF
>TRBV6-6|many|TRBJ2-7|NA
TGTGCCAGCAGTTACTCGCGCGGGGATCCCTACGAGCAGTACTTC
CASSYSRGDPYEQYF
>TRBV20-1|once|TRBJ2-3|NA
TGCAGTGCTATTGCGGAAAGCACAGATACGCAGTATTTT
CSAIAESTDTQYF
>TRBV9|NA|TRBJ2-7|TRBD1
TGTGCCAGCAGCCCAGAGCCGGGACAGATCTACGAGCAGTACTTC
CASSPEPGQIYEQYF
>TRBV7-2|many|TRBJ2-1|NA
TGTGCCAGCAGCCCGCGGGACCAACCCTCCTACAATGAGCAGTTCTTC
CASSPRDQPSYNEQFF
>TRBV19|NA|TRBJ1-5|NA
TGTGCCAGTAGGGGGGGGGCTCAGCCCCAGCATTTT
CASRGGAQPQHF
>TRBV12-3/TRBV12-4|many|TRBJ2-4|NA
TGTGCCAGCAGTTTCGGTACGAGTGGATTAGCCAAAAACATTCAGTACTTC
CASSFGTSGLAKNIQYF
>TRBV6-5|many|TRBJ2-6|NA
TGTGCCAGCAGTTACGGTGGGGCCAACGTCCTGACTTTC
CASSYGGANVLTF
>TRBV29-1|NA|TRBJ2-7|NA
TGCAGCGTTGAGACCCAGTCCTACGAGCAGTACTTC
CSVETQSYEQYF
>TRBV5-1|many|TRBJ1-5|NA
TGCGCCAGCAGCTTGCAGGGAAACGGTCAGCCCCAGCATTTT
CASSLQGNGQPQHF
>TRBV7-2|many|TRBJ2-1|NA
TGTGCCAGCAGCTGGGGGGCTAATGAGCAGTTCTTC
CASSWGANEQFF
>TRBV5-1|few|TRBJ2-3|TRBD1
TGCGCCAGCAGCTTGGCCCTACTCGACAGGGGCAAATTAAGAGATACGCAGTATTTT
CASSLALLDRGKLRDTQYF
>TRBV20-1|NA|TRBJ2-2|NA
TGCAGTGCCCCCGACAGGAAAGGCCTAAACACCGGGGAGCTGTTTTTT
CSAPDRKGLNTGELFF
>TRBV4-1|few|TRBJ2-7|NA
TGCGCCAGCAGCCAAGATTGGGGGGGGCTCCAGAGGGAGCAGTACTTC
CASSQDWGGLQREQYF
>TRBV20-1|NA|TRBJ1-3|NA
TGCAGTGCGACCGTGGGTCCCGGAAACACCATATATTTT
CSATVGPGNTIYF
>TRBV24-1|few|TRBJ1-4|NA
TGTGCCACCAGTGGACAGGAAAATGAAAAACTGTTTTTT
CATSGQENEKLFF
>TRBV7-3|NA|TRBJ1-3|NA
TGTGCCAGCAGTGAGGACGGAAGCTCTGGAAACACCATATATTTT
CASSEDGSSGNTIYF
>TRBV6-1|NA|TRBJ2-6|TRBD2
TGTGCCAGCAGTGAACGTCGGGCGGGGGTCGCGGGGGCCAACGTCCTGACTTTC
CASSERRAGVAGANVLTF